This passage covers 32 T cell receptor beta chains from one sample sequenced in a study of blood T cell repertoires in COVID-19. Sequencing used immunoSEQ multiplex PCR; TCRdb keeps in-frame clones, though not all of them. The sample records 120,000 or so clones, just over 85% being singletons. Sequencing input: peripheral blood. All receptors come from a woman aged 50 to 65 with active or convalescent COVID-19.

The chain has TRBV28 and TRBJ1-2; D not resolved. Trimming shortened V by 8 bases and J by 1 base, and 11 bases separated the two germline ends. The germline V gene has CDR1 MDHEN and CDR2 SYDVKM. The CDR3 length is 13 residues. This CDR3 is CASLQTDNYGYTF. CDR3 DNA: TGTGCCAGCTTACAGACGGATAACTATGGCTACACCTTC.

The chain joins TRBV6-5 to TRBJ1-1, with D perhaps matching TRBD1 (5 bases). Germline V gene data show CDR1 as MNHEY and CDR2 as SVGAGI. Trimming took off 2 bases at V and 6 bases at J, with 10 bases between the two ends. This CDR3 is built from 13 residues. CDR3 coding DNA: TGTGCCAGCAGTTACCTACAGGTGCCTGAAGCTTTCTTT. Its protein product is CASSYLQVPEAFF.

The gene calls are TRBV2 and TRBJ2-5; TRBD1 matches at 10 bases. Per germline, CDR1 SNHLY and CDR2 FYNNEI. This CDR3 region has 15 residues. V was pared by 6 bases and J by 2 bases, with 6 bases of the junction left unmatched. This CDR3 reads CASRGTGARQETQYF. The DNA of the CDR3 is TGTGCCAGCAGGGGGACAGGGGCCCGTCAAGAGACCCAGTACTTC.

The chain combines TRBV4-3 with TRBJ2-2; tentatively, D is TRBD1 (5 bases). CDR1 is LGHNA and CDR2 is YSLEER in the germline V gene. Trimming left V 3 bases short and J 6 bases short, with 11 bases between. The CDR3 has 14 residues. The CDR3 coding sequence is TGCGCCAGCAGCCAGGGTCTAGGGGCCGGGGAGCTGTTTTTT. Translating it yields CASSQGLGAGELFF.

The chain combines TRBV30 with TRBJ1-4; D not certain. CDR3 length equals 11 residues. CDR1 GTSNPN and CDR2 SVGIG come from the germline V gene (reference sequence). The germline V and J ends were trimmed by 1 base and 7 bases, with 4 bases remaining between them. DNA of the CDR3: TGTGCCTGGAGTGGGCCTGAAAAACTGTTTTTT. It encodes CAWSGPEKLFF.

V usage is TRBV27 and J usage is TRBJ2-7; tentative D call: TRBD1 (6 bases). Germline CDR1 and CDR2: MNHEY and SMNVEV (reference sequence). CDR3 length equals 14 residues. V lost 2 bases and J 4 bases, leaving 12 bases between the germline ends. The CDR3 DNA is TGTGCCAGCAGTTTAGTACAGGGAGTTTACGAGCAGTACTTC. Amino acid sequence: CASSLVQGVYEQYF.

This clone was recorded only once. The J gene is TRBJ2-5, the V gene TRBV5-1; maybe TRBD2 (5 bases). Germline V CDR1 and CDR2: SGHRS, YFSETQ. The V and J ends lost 4 bases and 5 bases respectively, with 18 bases between them. The length of the CDR3 is 15 residues. Written as DNA, the CDR3 is TGCGCCAGCAGCGACGGGTCGGGAATAATGGAGACCCAGTACTTC. Residues: CASSDGSGIMETQYF.

This chain connects TRBV12-5 to TRBJ1-2, with 9 bases fitting TRBD1. Germline loops: CDR1 LGHNT, CDR2 FRNRAP. The junction had 12 bases not matched to a gene; V was cut back by 7 bases and J by 3 bases. This CDR3 is built from 16 residues. CDR3 nucleotides: TGTGCTAGTGCCCTCGGGACAGGGAATGTTTACTATGGCTACACCTTC. Its translation: CASALGTGNVYYGYTF.

The chain has TRBV5-6 and TRBJ1-1; 9 bases fit TRBD1. V was pared by 4 bases and J by 4 bases, with 5 bases of the junction left unmatched. CDR3 length: 14 amino acids. Germline assignment: CDR1 SGHDT and CDR2 YYEEEE. For the CDR3, the DNA is TGTGCCAGCAGCCTGACAGGGGGAGGCACTGAAGCTTTCTTT. Residues: CASSLTGGGTEAFF.

A single count supports this clone. The chain combines TRBV4-1 with TRBJ2-1; D call uncertain. This CDR3 comprises 14 residues. V gave up 0 bases and J gave up 2 bases, with 5 bases separating them. CDR1 is MGHRA and CDR2 is YSYEKL in the germline V gene. This CDR3 is CASSQERTYNEQFF. The CDR3 DNA reads as TGCGCCAGCAGCCAAGAGCGGACCTACAATGAGCAGTTCTTC.

J is TRBJ2-3 and V is TRBV9, with 7 bases lining up with TRBD1. V trimming: 3 bases; J trimming: 2 bases; junction bases outside the gene matches: 6. Germline CDR1 and CDR2: SGDLS and YYNGEE. The CDR3 has 15 residues. CDR3 amino acids: CASSETGTATDTQYF. As DNA, the CDR3 is TGTGCCAGCAGCGAAACCGGGACAGCCACAGATACGCAGTATTTT.

The chain uses TRBV13 and TRBJ1-2; no clear D. Looked up from germline, CDR1 is PRHDT and CDR2 is FYEKMQ (reference sequence). V was clipped by 5 bases and J by 6 bases, with 19 bases between them. This CDR3 is 15 amino acids long. In nucleotides, the CDR3 is TGTGCCAGCAGCGACGGATCGGGGTTCTCCGATGGCTACACCTTC. Encoded protein: CASSDGSGFSDGYTF.

V is TRBV4-2 and J is TRBJ2-3; D call uncertain. The germline V gene has CDR1 LGHNA and CDR2 YNFKEQ. The CDR3 spans 12 residues. The germline V and J ends were trimmed by 0 bases and 5 bases, with 3 bases remaining between them. The CDR3 region has the DNA TGTGCCAGCAGCCAAGATCGAGATACGCAGTATTTT. This codes for CASSQDRDTQYF.

V is TRBV25-1 and J is TRBJ1-1, with unresolved D. Trimming removed 3 bases from V and 2 bases from J, with 10 bases in between. The germline V gene has CDR1 MGHDK and CDR2 SYGVNS. This CDR3 comprises 14 residues. The CDR3 loop reads CASSEHSVNTEAFF. DNA for the CDR3: TGTGCCAGCAGTGAGCACTCGGTCAACACTGAAGCTTTCTTT.

The chain is built from TRBV3-1 (or the pseudogene TRBV3-2) and TRBJ2-1; D gene uncertain. Germline lookup yields CDR1 LGHDT and CDR2 YNNKEL (reference sequence). The V and J ends lost 4 bases and 4 bases respectively, with 5 bases between them. The CDR3 spans 12 residues. The chain's CDR3 is CASSLMYNEQFF. The CDR3 region has the DNA TGTGCCAGCAGCCTCATGTACAATGAGCAGTTCTTC.

The sample holds a few counts of this clone. The J gene is TRBJ2-7, the V gene TRBV14, with D perhaps TRBD2 (5 bases). In germline, CDR1 is SGHDN, CDR2 FVKESK. CDR3 length: 12 amino acids. V lost 5 bases to trimming and J lost 6 bases, with 11 bases between them. CDR3 DNA sequence: TGTGCCAGCAGCTTGGCGGGTGTCGAGCAGTACTTC. It translates to CASSLAGVEQYF. Based on the CDR3 plus reference TRBV14 and TRBJ2-7, the full variable domain is EAGVTQFPSHSVIEKGQTVTLRCDPISGHDNLYWYRRVMGKEIKFLLHFVKESKQDESGMPNNRFLAERTGGTYSTLKVQPAELEDSGVYFCASSLAGVEQYFGPGTRLTVT.

The V call is TRBV18, the J call TRBJ2-7; 7 nucleotides agree with TRBD1. The CDR3 contains 15 residues. From germline, CDR1 is KGHSH and CDR2 LQKENI. Losses at the gene ends were 4 bases for V and 4 bases for J; bases not matched to a gene: 10. The CDR3 bases are TGTGCCAGCTCACAGTCCGCAGGGGGTTCGTACGAGCAGTACTTC. It codes for CASSQSAGGSYEQYF.

The rearrangement joins TRBV4-3 to TRBJ2-1, with D possibly TRBD1 on 6 matching bases. CDR3 length: 14 amino acids. V lost 0 bases, J lost 7 bases, and 10 bases lay in between. Germline V CDR1 and CDR2: LGHNA, YSLEER. The CDR3 coding sequence is TGCGCCAGCAGCCAAGACAGGGGATGGAATGAGCAGTTCTTC. Protein: CASSQDRGWNEQFF.

The chain carries TRBV10-3 and TRBJ2-7, with D possibly TRBD2 on 7 matching bases. The V gene lost 6 bases and the J gene lost 1 base, with 13 bases spanning the gap. The CDR3 contains 14 residues. The germline CDR1 and CDR2 sequences are ENHRY and SYGVKD. Written as DNA, the CDR3 is TGTGCCATCAGCGACAAGGGGGGGTCCTACGAGCAGTACTTC. Its protein product is CAISDKGGSYEQYF.

The chain carries TRBV7-6 and TRBJ1-2, with D perhaps matching TRBD1 (6 bases). CDR1 and CDR2 (germline): SGHVS, FNYEAQ. V was clipped by 1 base and J by 8 bases, with 11 bases between them. CDR3 length: 13 amino acids. This chain's CDR3 is CASSLEQGRGYTF. In DNA, the CDR3 is TGTGCCAGCAGCTTAGAACAGGGCCGCGGCTACACCTTC.

This chain joins TRBV2 and TRBJ2-5; 7 nucleotides line up with TRBD2. The CDR3 is 13 residues long. Unmatched junction bases numbered 3, after V lost 5 bases and J lost 3 bases. Germline V CDR1 and CDR2: SNHLY, FYNNEI. Here the CDR3 reads CASSWEGKETQYF. CDR3 coding DNA: TGTGCCAGCAGTTGGGAGGGTAAAGAGACCCAGTACTTC.

The rearrangement links TRBV20-1 to TRBJ2-1, with 7 bases fitting TRBD2. V lost 3 bases, J lost 4 bases, and 12 bases stayed unmatched. The CDR3 extends over 16 amino acids. Looked up from germline, CDR1 is DFQATT and CDR2 is SNEGSKA (reference sequence). CDR3 sequence reads: CSASTQRGDPYNEQFF. In DNA form, the CDR3 reads TGCAGTGCTAGTACCCAGCGGGGCGACCCTTACAATGAGCAGTTCTTC.

This clone was found once. The chain joins TRBV30 to TRBJ2-1, with 13 nucleotides matching TRBD2. V dropped 3 bases and J dropped 4; count of bases not matched to a gene: 18. This CDR3 is built from 20 residues. From germline, CDR1 is GTSNPN and CDR2 SVGIG (reference sequence). The CDR3 protein is CAWSGQPSTSGRQGYNEQFF. DNA for the CDR3: TGTGCCTGGAGCGGACAGCCCTCGACTAGCGGGAGGCAGGGGTACAATGAGCAGTTCTTC.

The genes are TRBV27 and TRBJ2-3, with a weak D call TRBD1 (5 bases). Germline-derived CDR1 and CDR2 are MNHEY and SMNVEV (reference sequence). The CDR3 extends over 16 amino acids. Trimming took off 1 base at V and 0 bases at J, with 11 bases between the two ends. CDR3 region: CASSLFIQGSTDTQYF. The DNA for the CDR3 is TGTGCCAGCAGTTTATTCATCCAGGGAAGCACAGATACGCAGTATTTT.

V and J are TRBV3-1 (or the pseudogene TRBV3-2) and TRBJ2-3; 9 bases line up with TRBD2. CDR1 LGHDT and CDR2 YNNKEL come from the germline V gene (reference sequence). V shed 2 bases, J shed 0 bases, and the junction held 9 bases outside the gene matches. This CDR3 is 18 amino acids long. The CDR3 sequence: CASSQRLAGARSTDTQYF. The CDR3 region has the DNA TGTGCCAGCAGCCAAAGGTTAGCGGGAGCTCGTAGCACAGATACGCAGTATTTT.

The genes are TRBV7-8 and TRBJ1-4, with D unclear. The germline V gene encodes CDR1 SGHVS and CDR2 FQNEAQ. The V and J ends lost 2 bases and 0 bases respectively, with 4 bases between them. This CDR3 has 14 residues. DNA for the CDR3: TGTGCCAGCAGCTTATCTTCAACTAATGAAAAACTGTTTTTT. It yields the protein CASSLSSTNEKLFF.

The CDR3 region is CAISDPQGSSYNSPLHF. Written as DNA, the CDR3 is TGTGCCATCAGTGACCCCCAAGGGAGCTCCTATAATTCACCCCTCCACTTT. V and J are TRBV10-3 and TRBJ1-6; no reliable D call. The germline V gene has CDR1 ENHRY and CDR2 SYGVKD. With 3 bases removed from V and 0 bases from J, the gap between germline ends came to 12 bases. The CDR3 has 17 amino acids.

The chain employs TRBV7-9 and TRBJ2-3; no clear D. The CDR3 is 14 amino acids. V gave up 5 bases and J gave up 1 base, with 10 bases separating them. Germline CDR1 and CDR2: SEHNR and FQNEAQ (reference sequence). For the CDR3, the DNA is TGTGCCAGCAGCCGAGGAAGCCGCACAGATACGCAGTATTTT. This encodes CASSRGSRTDTQYF.

The J gene is TRBJ2-3, the V gene TRBV6-6, with a tentative D call TRBD1 (6 bases). The V gene's germline CDR1 is MNHNY and CDR2 SVGAGI (reference sequence). Trimming shortened V by 6 bases and J by 1 base, and 11 bases separated the two germline ends. The CDR3 has 14 amino acids. Here the CDR3 reads CASRNRVGTDTQYF. The CDR3 DNA reads as TGTGCCAGCAGGAACAGGGTGGGCACAGATACGCAGTATTTT.

The chain has TRBV15 and TRBJ1-5, with D unresolved. Germline CDR1 and CDR2: LNHNV and YYDKDF (reference sequence). The ends were cut back, 0 bases at V and 2 bases at J, with 11 bases in the middle. CDR3 size: 16 residues. The CDR3 region has the DNA TGTGCCACCAGCAGAGAGTTCACAGCCCGCAATCAGCCCCAGCATTTT. It encodes CATSREFTARNQPQHF.

This clone was seen more than once but under ten times. The V gene is TRBV28, the J gene TRBJ1-5, with 8 positions matching TRBD1. Trimming at V came to 6 bases and at J to 1 base, leaving 5 bases not matched to a gene. Germline CDR1 MDHEN, CDR2 SYDVKM. This CDR3 has 15 residues. CDR3 nucleotide sequence: TGTGCCAGCAGATCTACAGGGGGGAGCAATCAGCCCCAGCATTTT. This gives the protein CASRSTGGSNQPQHF.

This clone was detected a few times. V and J are TRBV18 and TRBJ1-1; D is unclear. Germline values: CDR1 KGHSH, CDR2 LQKENI. This CDR3 region has 13 residues. Trimming removed 2 bases from V and 11 bases from J, with 15 bases in between. The chain's CDR3 is CASSPSTAFGAFF. In DNA form, the CDR3 reads TGTGCCAGCTCACCATCGACGGCCTTCGGGGCTTTCTTT.